This T cell receptor (beta chain) was observed in a study of blood T cell repertoires in COVID-19. The CDR3 runs to 13 residues. Germline V gene data show CDR1 as MNHEY and CDR2 as SVGAGI. Using immunoSEQ multiplex PCR, the repertoire was profiled, and TCRdb retains in-frame clones only, with some absent. Counted here are under 250,000 clones, roughly 77% occurring once; the ten biggest clones make up 6%. The TCR originated in a woman in her 40s with COVID-19, enrolled during active disease. This chain joins TRBV6-5 and TRBJ1-1; tentatively, D is TRBD1 (5 bases). Sequencing input: peripheral blood. The CDR3 region is CASGRTPITEAFF. CDR3 nucleotides: TGTGCTAGCGGAAGGACACCTATCACTGAAGCTTTCTTT.